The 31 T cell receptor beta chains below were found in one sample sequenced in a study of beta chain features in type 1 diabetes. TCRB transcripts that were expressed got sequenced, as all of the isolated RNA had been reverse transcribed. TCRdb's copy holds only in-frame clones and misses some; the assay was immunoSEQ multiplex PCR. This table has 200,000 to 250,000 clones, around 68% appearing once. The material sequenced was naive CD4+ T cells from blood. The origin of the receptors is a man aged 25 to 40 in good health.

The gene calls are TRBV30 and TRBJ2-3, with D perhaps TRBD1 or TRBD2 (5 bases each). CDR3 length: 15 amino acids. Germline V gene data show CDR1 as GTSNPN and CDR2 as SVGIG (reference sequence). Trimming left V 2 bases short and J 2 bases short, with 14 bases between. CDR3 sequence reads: CAWSSGTRDTDTQYF. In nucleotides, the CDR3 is TGTGCCTGGAGTTCCGGGACCAGGGACACAGATACGCAGTATTTT.

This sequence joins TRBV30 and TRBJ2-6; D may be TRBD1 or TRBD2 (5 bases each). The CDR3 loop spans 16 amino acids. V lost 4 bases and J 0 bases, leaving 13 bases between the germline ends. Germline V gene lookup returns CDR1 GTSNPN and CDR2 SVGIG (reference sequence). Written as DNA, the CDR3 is TGTGCCTGGACCCGGGACCGACTCTCTGGGGCCAACGTCCTGACTTTC. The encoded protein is CAWTRDRLSGANVLTF.

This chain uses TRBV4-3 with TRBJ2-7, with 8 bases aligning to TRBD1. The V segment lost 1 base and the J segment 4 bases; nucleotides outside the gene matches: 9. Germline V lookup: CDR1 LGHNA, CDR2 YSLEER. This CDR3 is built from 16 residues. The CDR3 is CASSQGSGTGPYEQYF. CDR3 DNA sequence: TGCGCCAGCAGCCAAGGTTCAGGGACAGGCCCTTACGAGCAGTACTTC.

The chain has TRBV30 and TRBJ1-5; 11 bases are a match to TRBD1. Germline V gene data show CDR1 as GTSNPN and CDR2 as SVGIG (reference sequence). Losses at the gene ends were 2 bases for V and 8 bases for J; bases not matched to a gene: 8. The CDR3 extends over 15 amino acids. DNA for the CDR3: TGTGCCTGGAGTCCTCTTGGACAGGGGGCAAAGCCCCAGCATTTT. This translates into CAWSPLGQGAKPQHF.

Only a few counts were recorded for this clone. CDR3 nucleotides: TGTGCCAGCAGGGGAGGGGGTGAGCAGTTCTTC. Amino acid sequence: CASRGGGEQFF. The chain is built from TRBV25-1 and TRBJ2-1; D may be TRBD2 (7 bases). V gave up 6 bases and J gave up 9 bases, with 9 bases separating them. Germline CDR1 reads MGHDK; CDR2 reads SYGVNS. CDR3 length: 11 amino acids.

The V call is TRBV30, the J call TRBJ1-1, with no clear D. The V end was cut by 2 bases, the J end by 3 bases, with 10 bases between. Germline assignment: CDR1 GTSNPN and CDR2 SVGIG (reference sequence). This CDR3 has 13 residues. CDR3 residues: CAWSTLSHTEAFF. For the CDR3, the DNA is TGTGCCTGGAGTACCCTCAGCCACACTGAAGCTTTCTTT.

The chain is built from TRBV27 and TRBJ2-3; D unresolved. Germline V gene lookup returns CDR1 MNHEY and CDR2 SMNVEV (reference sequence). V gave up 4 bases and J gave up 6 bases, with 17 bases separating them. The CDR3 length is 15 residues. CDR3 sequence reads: CASSSFGGNEDTQYF. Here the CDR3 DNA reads TGTGCCAGCAGTTCATTTGGTGGTAACGAGGATACGCAGTATTTT.

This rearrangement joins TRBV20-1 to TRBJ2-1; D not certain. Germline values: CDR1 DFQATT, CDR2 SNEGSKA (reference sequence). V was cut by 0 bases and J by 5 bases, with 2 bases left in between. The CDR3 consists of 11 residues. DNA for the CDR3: TGCAGTGCTAGAGATCACAATGAGCAGTTCTTC. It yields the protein CSARDHNEQFF.

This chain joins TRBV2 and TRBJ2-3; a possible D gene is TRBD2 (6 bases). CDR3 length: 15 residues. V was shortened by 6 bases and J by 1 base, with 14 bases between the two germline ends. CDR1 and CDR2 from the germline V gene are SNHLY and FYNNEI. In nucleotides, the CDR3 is TGTGCCAGCAGAGATCAGGGACTCCGCACAGATACGCAGTATTTT. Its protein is CASRDQGLRTDTQYF.

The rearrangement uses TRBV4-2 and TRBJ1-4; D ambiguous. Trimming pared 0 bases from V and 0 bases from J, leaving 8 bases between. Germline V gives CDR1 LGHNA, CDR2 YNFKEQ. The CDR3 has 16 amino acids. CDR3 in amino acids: CASSQEAFPTNEKLFF. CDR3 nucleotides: TGTGCCAGCAGCCAAGAAGCCTTTCCAACTAATGAAAAACTGTTTTTT.

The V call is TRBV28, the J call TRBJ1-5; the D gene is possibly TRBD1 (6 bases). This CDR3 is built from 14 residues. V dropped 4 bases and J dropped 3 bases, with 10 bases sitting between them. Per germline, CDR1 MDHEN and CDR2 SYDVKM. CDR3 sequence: CASSWGAANQPQHF. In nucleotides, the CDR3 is TGTGCCAGCAGTTGGGGGGCGGCCAATCAGCCCCAGCATTTT.

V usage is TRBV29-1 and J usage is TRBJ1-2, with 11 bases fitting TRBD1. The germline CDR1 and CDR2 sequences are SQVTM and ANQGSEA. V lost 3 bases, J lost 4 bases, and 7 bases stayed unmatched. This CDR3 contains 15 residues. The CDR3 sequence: CSVDPTGTGGYGYTF. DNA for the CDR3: TGCAGCGTTGACCCCACCGGGACAGGGGGCTATGGCTACACCTTC.

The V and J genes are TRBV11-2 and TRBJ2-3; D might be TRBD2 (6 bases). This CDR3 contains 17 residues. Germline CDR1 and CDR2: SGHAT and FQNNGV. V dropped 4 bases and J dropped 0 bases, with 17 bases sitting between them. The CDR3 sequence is CASSSRGSRESTDTQYF. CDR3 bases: TGTGCCAGCAGCTCAAGGGGCAGCCGGGAGAGCACAGATACGCAGTATTTT.

CDR3 nucleotide sequence: TGTGCCAGCAGCTTAGTCGGGGGAGGCAATGAGCAGTTCTTC. This sequence encodes CASSLVGGGNEQFF. The rearrangement links TRBV7-2 to TRBJ2-1, with D maybe TRBD2 (6 bases). This CDR3 contains 14 residues. In germline, CDR1 is SGHTA, CDR2 FQGNSA. V lost 1 base, J lost 6 bases, and 10 bases lay in between.

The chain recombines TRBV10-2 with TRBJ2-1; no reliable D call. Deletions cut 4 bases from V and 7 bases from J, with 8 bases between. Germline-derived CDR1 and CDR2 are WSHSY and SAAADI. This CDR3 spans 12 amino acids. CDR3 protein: CASSVWPNEQFF. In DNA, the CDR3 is TGCGCCAGCAGTGTCTGGCCGAATGAGCAGTTCTTC.

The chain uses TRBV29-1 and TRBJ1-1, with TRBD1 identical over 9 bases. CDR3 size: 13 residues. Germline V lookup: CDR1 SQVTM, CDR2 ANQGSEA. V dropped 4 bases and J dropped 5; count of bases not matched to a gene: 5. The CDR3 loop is CSVVRTGVTEAFF. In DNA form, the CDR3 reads TGCAGCGTTGTACGGACAGGGGTAACTGAAGCTTTCTTT.

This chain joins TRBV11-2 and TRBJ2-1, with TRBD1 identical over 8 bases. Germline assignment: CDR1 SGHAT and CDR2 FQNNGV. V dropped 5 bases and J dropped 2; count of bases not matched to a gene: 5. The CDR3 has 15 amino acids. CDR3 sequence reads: CASSPRTGTYNEQFF. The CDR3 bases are TGTGCCAGCAGCCCGCGGACAGGGACCTACAATGAGCAGTTCTTC.

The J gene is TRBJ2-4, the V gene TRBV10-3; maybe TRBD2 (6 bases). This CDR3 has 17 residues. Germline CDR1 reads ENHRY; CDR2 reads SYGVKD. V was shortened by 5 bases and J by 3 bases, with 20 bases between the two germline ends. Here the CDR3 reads CAISPSVDPGGKNIQYF. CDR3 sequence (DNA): TGTGCCATCAGTCCTTCTGTAGATCCCGGGGGCAAAAACATTCAGTACTTC.

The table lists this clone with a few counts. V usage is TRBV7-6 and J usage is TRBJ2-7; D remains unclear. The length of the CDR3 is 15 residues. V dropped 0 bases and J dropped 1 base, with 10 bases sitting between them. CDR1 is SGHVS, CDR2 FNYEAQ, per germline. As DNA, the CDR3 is TGTGCCAGCAGCTTAGCCCCCGATGCTTCCTACGAGCAGTACTTC. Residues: CASSLAPDASYEQYF.

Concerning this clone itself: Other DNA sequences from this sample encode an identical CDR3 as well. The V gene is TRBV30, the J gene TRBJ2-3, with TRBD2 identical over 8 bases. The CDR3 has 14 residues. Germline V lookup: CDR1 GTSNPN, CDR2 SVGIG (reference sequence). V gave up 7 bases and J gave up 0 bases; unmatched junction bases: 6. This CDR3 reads CASLAGSSTDTQYF. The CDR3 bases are TGTGCCTCCCTAGCGGGTTCTAGCACAGATACGCAGTATTTT.

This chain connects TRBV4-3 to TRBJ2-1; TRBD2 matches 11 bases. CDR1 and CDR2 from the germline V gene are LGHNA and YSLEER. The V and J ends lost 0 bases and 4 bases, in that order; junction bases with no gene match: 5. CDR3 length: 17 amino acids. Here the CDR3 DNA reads TGCGCCAGCAGCCAAGATCTTGTAGCGGGAGGGTACAATGAGCAGTTCTTC. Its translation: CASSQDLVAGGYNEQFF.

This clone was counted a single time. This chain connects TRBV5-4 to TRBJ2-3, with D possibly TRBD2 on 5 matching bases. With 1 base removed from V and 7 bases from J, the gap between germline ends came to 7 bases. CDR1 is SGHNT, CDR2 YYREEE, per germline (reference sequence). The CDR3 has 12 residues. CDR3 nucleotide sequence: TGTGCCAGCAGCTTGTACGGGAATACGCAGTATTTT. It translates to CASSLYGNTQYF.

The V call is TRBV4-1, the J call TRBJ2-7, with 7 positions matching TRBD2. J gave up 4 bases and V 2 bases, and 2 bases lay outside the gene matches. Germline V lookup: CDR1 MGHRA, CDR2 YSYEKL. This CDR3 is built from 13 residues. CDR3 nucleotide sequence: TGCGCCAGCAGCCAATGGGGAGGGTACGAGCAGTACTTC. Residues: CASSQWGGYEQYF.

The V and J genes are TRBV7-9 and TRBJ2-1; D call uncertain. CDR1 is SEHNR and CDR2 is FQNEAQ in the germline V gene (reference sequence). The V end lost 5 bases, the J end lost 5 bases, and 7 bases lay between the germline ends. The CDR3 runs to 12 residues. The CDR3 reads CASSPSDNEQFF. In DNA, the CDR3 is TGTGCCAGCAGCCCCTCAGACAATGAGCAGTTCTTC.

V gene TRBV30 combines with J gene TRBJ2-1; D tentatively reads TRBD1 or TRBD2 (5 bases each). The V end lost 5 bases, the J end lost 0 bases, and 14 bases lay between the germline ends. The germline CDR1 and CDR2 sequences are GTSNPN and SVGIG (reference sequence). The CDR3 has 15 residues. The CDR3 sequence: CAWAGTESSYNEQFF. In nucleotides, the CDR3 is TGTGCCTGGGCCGGGACCGAGAGCTCCTACAATGAGCAGTTCTTC.

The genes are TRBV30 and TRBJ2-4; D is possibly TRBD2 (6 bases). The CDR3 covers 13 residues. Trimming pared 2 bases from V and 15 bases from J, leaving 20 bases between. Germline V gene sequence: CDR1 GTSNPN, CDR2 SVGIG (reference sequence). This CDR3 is CAWSFSGGNFAYF. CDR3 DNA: TGTGCCTGGAGTTTTTCGGGCGGGAATTTTGCGTACTTC.

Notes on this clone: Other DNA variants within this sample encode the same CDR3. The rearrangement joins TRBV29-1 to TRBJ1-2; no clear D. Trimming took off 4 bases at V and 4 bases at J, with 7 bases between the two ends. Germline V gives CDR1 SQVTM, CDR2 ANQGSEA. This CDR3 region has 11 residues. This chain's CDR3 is CSVAGSYGYTF. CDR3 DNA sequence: TGCAGCGTTGCTGGGAGCTATGGCTACACCTTC.

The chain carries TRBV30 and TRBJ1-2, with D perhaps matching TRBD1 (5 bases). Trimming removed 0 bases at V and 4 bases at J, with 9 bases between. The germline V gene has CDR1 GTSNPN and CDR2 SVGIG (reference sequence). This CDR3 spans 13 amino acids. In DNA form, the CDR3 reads TGTGCCTGGAGTGTTAAAGGGACCTATGGCTACACCTTC. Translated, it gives CAWSVKGTYGYTF.

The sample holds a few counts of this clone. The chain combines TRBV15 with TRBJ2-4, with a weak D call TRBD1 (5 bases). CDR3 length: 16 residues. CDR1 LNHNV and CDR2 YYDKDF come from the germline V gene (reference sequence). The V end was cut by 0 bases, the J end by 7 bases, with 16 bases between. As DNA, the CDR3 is TGTGCCACCAGCAGAGATGTGCAGGGTATGAGGAACATTCAGTACTTC. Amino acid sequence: CATSRDVQGMRNIQYF.

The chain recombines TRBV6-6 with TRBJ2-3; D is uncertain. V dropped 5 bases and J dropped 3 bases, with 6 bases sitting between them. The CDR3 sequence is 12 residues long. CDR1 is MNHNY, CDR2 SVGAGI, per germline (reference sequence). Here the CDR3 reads CASSPGTDTQYF. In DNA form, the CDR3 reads TGTGCCAGCAGTCCCGGGACAGATACGCAGTATTTT.

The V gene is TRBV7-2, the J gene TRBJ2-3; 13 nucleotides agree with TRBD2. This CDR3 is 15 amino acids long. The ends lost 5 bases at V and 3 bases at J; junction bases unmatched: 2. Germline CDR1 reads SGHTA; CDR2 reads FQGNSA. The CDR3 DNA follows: TGTGCCAGCAGCGGGACTAGCGGGAAGACAGATACGCAGTATTTT. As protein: CASSGTSGKTDTQYF.